These 26 T cell receptor beta chains originate from one sample sequenced in a study of early T cells in non-severe SARS-CoV-2 infection. TCRdb re-called the 5' RACE reads through MiXCR, storing one row per CDR3 protein. The sample consists of around 46,000 distinct CDR3 sequences, approximately 5.1% of them appearing once. This specimen was whole blood, taken at baseline. These receptors all come from an adult who was a healthcare worker with PCR-confirmed SARS-CoV-2 infection or an uninfected control (not recorded which).

This clonotype was picked up many times. V usage is TRBV28 and J usage is TRBJ1-4; weak D call: TRBD1 (5 bases). Looked up from germline, CDR1 is MDHEN and CDR2 is SYDVKM. V dropped 5 bases and J dropped 5 bases, with 15 bases sitting between them. The CDR3 runs 15 residues. CDR3 nucleotide sequence: TGTGCCAGCAGTCCCGAATGGGCAGGGAATGAAAAACTGTTTTTT. Translated, it gives CASSPEWAGNEKLFF.

This clonotype has a count of ten or more. The DNA of the CDR3 is TGCAGTGAGAGCTCAGGGGAACAGGGCGAGCAGTACTTC. It is translated as CSESSGEQGEQYF. This rearrangement joins TRBV20-1 to TRBJ2-7, with a weak D call TRBD1 (6 bases). CDR1 and CDR2 from the germline V gene are DFQATT and SNEGSKA (reference sequence). Trimming removed 7 bases at V and 6 bases at J, with 19 bases between. The CDR3 consists of 13 residues.

This clonotype was seen repeatedly, ten times or more. In DNA, the CDR3 is TGTGCCAGCAGCCCGAGCGGGAGGGCCGATATGGATACGCAGTATTTT. Translation gives CASSPSGRADMDTQYF. The chain combines TRBV11-2 with TRBJ2-3; TRBD2 matches 10 bases. In germline, CDR1 is SGHAT, CDR2 FQNNGV. V was pared by 5 bases and J by 6 bases, with 11 bases of the junction left unmatched. This CDR3 contains 16 residues.

V and J are TRBV12-2 and TRBJ2-2; whether TRBD2, the table's D call, matches the DNA was not checked. TRBV12-2 has pseudogene status. The CDR3 totals 17 residues. The CDR3 coding sequence is TGTGCAAGTCGCTTTCCCAGCCGCGGAGGGAACACCGGGGAGCTGTTTTTT. Its translation is CASRFPSRGGNTGELFF.

This clonotype was seen many times. The chain recombines TRBV7-6 with TRBJ2-1, with D perhaps matching TRBD2 (5 bases). CDR1 SGHVS and CDR2 FNYEAQ come from the germline V gene. This CDR3 region has 15 residues. Deletions cut 2 bases from V and 1 base from J, with 9 bases between. The CDR3 sequence is CASSLRRESYNEQFF. In DNA, the CDR3 is TGTGCCAGCAGCTTAAGACGGGAATCCTACAATGAGCAGTTCTTC.

Ten or more counts support this clonotype. V gene TRBV20-1 combines with J gene TRBJ1-5, with D possibly TRBD1 on 5 matching bases. The CDR3 spans 15 residues. Trimming stripped 5 bases from V and 0 bases from J, with 14 bases between. Germline V lookup: CDR1 DFQATT, CDR2 SNEGSKA (reference sequence). The CDR3 spells CSAGDGGISNQPQHF. The CDR3 nucleotides read TGCAGTGCTGGGGACGGAGGGATTAGCAATCAGCCCCAGCATTTT.

This clonotype has a count of ten or more. This chain uses TRBV5-1 with TRBJ2-7; D is possibly TRBD1 (6 bases). V was shortened by 5 bases and J by 5 bases, with 11 bases between the two germline ends. The CDR3 sequence is 12 residues long. Germline-derived CDR1 and CDR2 are SGHRS and YFSETQ. The CDR3, as DNA: TGCGCCAGCAGGGGGGCCGTTGACGAGCAGTACTTC. Protein: CASRGAVDEQYF. Filled out from reference TRBV5-1 and TRBJ2-7, the complete variable domain reads KAGVTQTPRYLIKTRGQQVTLSCSPISGHRSVSWYQQTPGQGLQFLFEYFSETQRNKGNFPGRFSGRQFSNSRSEMNVSTLELGDSALYLCASRGAVDEQYFGPGTRLTVT.

At least ten counts were recorded for this clonotype. The chain uses TRBV6-1 and TRBJ2-3; D may be TRBD2 (5 bases). Trimming cost V 6 bases and J 4 bases, with 11 bases left between them. Germline V gives CDR1 MNHNS, CDR2 SASEGT. This CDR3 contains 13 residues. CDR3: CASRSGYPDTQYF. Written as DNA, the CDR3 is TGTGCCAGCAGGTCGGGATACCCAGATACGCAGTATTTT.

The chain has TRBV18 and TRBJ2-2; D call uncertain. Germline-derived CDR1 and CDR2 are KGHSH and LQKENI. This CDR3 is 13 amino acids long. The V end was cut by 6 bases, the J end by 6 bases, with 11 bases between. CDR3 loop: CASSSTSPGELFF. CDR3 DNA sequence: TGTGCCAGCTCCTCGACCTCGCCCGGGGAGCTGTTTTTT.

This clonotype was seen repeatedly, ten times or more. The rearrangement links TRBV7-6 to TRBJ2-3, with D maybe TRBD2 (6 bases). Germline V gene sequence: CDR1 SGHVS, CDR2 FNYEAQ. With 2 bases removed from V and 4 bases from J, the gap between germline ends came to 10 bases. The CDR3 consists of 14 residues. CDR3 in amino acids: CASSLPGAPDTQYF. CDR3 nucleotides: TGTGCCAGCAGCTTACCGGGAGCCCCAGATACGCAGTATTTT.

This clonotype was observed many times. In nucleotides, the CDR3 is TGCAGTGCTTCCCCTGAGACTCTCACAGATACGCAGTATTTT. Translating gives CSASPETLTDTQYF. V gene TRBV20-1 combines with J gene TRBJ2-3; D gene uncertain. CDR3 size: 14 residues. Trimming left V 5 bases short and J 2 bases short, with 14 bases between. Germline V gene sequence: CDR1 DFQATT, CDR2 SNEGSKA (reference sequence).

At least ten counts were recorded for this clonotype. The CDR3 coding sequence is TGCAGTGCCCCCGGGACGGGAGCGGGGGCCTACAATGAGCAGTTCTTC. Residues: CSAPGTGAGAYNEQFF. This chain uses TRBV20-1 with TRBJ2-1, with 8 bases fitting TRBD2. Trimming cost V 6 bases and J 2 bases; bases outside gene matches: 12. The germline V gene encodes CDR1 DFQATT and CDR2 SNEGSKA (reference sequence). CDR3 length: 16 residues.

The sample holds many counts of this clonotype. V usage is TRBV28 and J usage is TRBJ1-5, with D unclear. The CDR3 loop spans 12 amino acids. V was cut by 8 bases and J by 4 bases, with 9 bases left in between. Germline lookup yields CDR1 MDHEN and CDR2 SYDVKM. The CDR3 sequence: CASLGPNQPQHF. CDR3 nucleotide sequence: TGTGCCAGCCTAGGCCCGAATCAGCCCCAGCATTTT.

This clonotype was picked up many times. The chain recombines TRBV20-1 with TRBJ2-3; D is uncertain. In germline, CDR1 is DFQATT, CDR2 SNEGSKA (reference sequence). Trimming cost V 5 bases and J 0 bases, with 9 bases left between them. The CDR3 sequence is 13 residues long. Here the CDR3 reads CSAAGPSTDTQYF. CDR3 nucleotides: TGCAGTGCTGCCGGGCCGAGCACAGATACGCAGTATTTT.

This clonotype was recorded many times. The V call is TRBV2, the J call TRBJ2-7; 7 nucleotides line up with TRBD1. This CDR3 comprises 12 residues. V gave up 4 bases and J gave up 7 bases; unmatched junction bases: 4. Per the germline V gene, CDR1 is SNHLY and CDR2 is FYNNEI. The CDR3 reads CASSGDSAEQYF. In DNA form, the CDR3 reads TGTGCCAGCAGTGGGGACAGTGCTGAGCAGTACTTC.

This clonotype was seen repeatedly, ten times or more. V gene TRBV12-3 or TRBV12-4 combines with J gene TRBJ2-3; 10 nucleotides match TRBD1. V gave up 7 bases and J gave up 2 bases; unmatched junction bases: 6. The length of the CDR3 is 15 residues. The CDR3 DNA is TGTGCCAGCAACCAAGACAGGGGGCCCACAGATACGCAGTATTTT. Protein sequence: CASNQDRGPTDTQYF.

This clonotype came up many times. The chain links TRBV12-3 or TRBV12-4 to TRBJ1-4; tentative D call: TRBD1 (6 bases). This CDR3 region has 15 residues. Trimming removed 4 bases from V and 7 bases from J, with 16 bases in between. The CDR3 nucleotides read TGTGCCAGCAGTTCAAACAGGGCACGAGGTGAAAAACTGTTTTTT. Encoded protein: CASSSNRARGEKLFF.

This clonotype appeared many times. The V and J genes are TRBV20-1 and TRBJ1-6; D gene ambiguous. The germline V gene has CDR1 DFQATT and CDR2 SNEGSKA (reference sequence). The CDR3 consists of 14 residues. Trimming cost V 4 bases and J 6 bases, with 13 bases left between them. The CDR3 loop reads CSANPRGSNSPLHF. CDR3 in DNA: TGCAGTGCTAACCCCCGAGGGTCTAATTCACCCCTCCACTTT.

The chain uses TRBV6-6 and TRBJ1-6; D not certain. Germline lookup yields CDR1 MNHNY and CDR2 SVGAGI (reference sequence). The length of the CDR3 is 13 residues. The V gene lost 2 bases and the J gene lost 10 bases, with 9 bases spanning the gap. The DNA for the CDR3 is TGTGCCAGCAGTTACGGCGGTGGCTCACCCCTCCACTTT. The encoded protein is CASSYGGGSPLHF.

Only a few counts were recorded for this clonotype. V gene TRBV3-1 combines with J gene TRBJ2-2, with 7 nucleotides matching TRBD2. Per germline, CDR1 LGHDT and CDR2 YNNKEL (reference sequence). The CDR3 spans 15 residues. V shed 1 base, J shed 4 bases, and the junction held 3 bases outside the gene matches. This CDR3 is CASSQGGRATGELFF. CDR3 sequence (DNA): TGTGCCAGCAGCCAAGGCGGGAGAGCCACCGGGGAGCTGTTTTTT.

This clonotype was seen more than once but under ten times. The V gene is TRBV20-1, the J gene TRBJ1-2, with TRBD1 identical over 7 bases. V shed 4 bases and J 2 bases; nucleotides not matched to a gene: 1. CDR3 length equals 12 residues. Germline assignment: CDR1 DFQATT and CDR2 SNEGSKA (reference sequence). CDR3 protein: CSATRGNYGYTF. The CDR3 region has the DNA TGCAGTGCTACCAGGGGGAACTATGGCTACACCTTC.

This clonotype was counted ten times or more. The J gene is TRBJ1-1, the V gene TRBV18; D is perhaps TRBD1 (5 bases). In germline, CDR1 is KGHSH, CDR2 LQKENI. The CDR3 covers 13 residues. With 2 bases removed from V and 1 base from J, the gap between germline ends came to 5 bases. The CDR3 DNA reads as TGTGCCAGCTCACCAACAGGGAACACTGAAGCTTTCTTT. This encodes CASSPTGNTEAFF.

This clonotype was observed at least ten times. The genes are TRBV29-1 and TRBJ2-1; 10 positions match TRBD1. Germline CDR1 SQVTM, CDR2 ANQGSEA. The CDR3 loop spans 13 amino acids. V was clipped by 7 bases and J by 7 bases; unmatched bases: 7. The CDR3 DNA reads TGCAGCGGGGGGACAGGGGCTAGGAATGAGCAGTTCTTC. Encoded protein: CSGGTGARNEQFF.

This clonotype appeared many times. CDR3 coding DNA: TGTGCCCGTACTCCTAAGGGAATCGGGAGCAATGAGCAGTTCTTC. The encoded protein is CARTPKGIGSNEQFF. This chain links TRBV30 with TRBJ2-1, with D tentatively TRBD2 (6 bases). The CDR3 spans 15 residues. Trimming cost V 8 bases and J 6 bases, with 23 bases left between them. The germline V gene has CDR1 GTSNPN and CDR2 SVGIG (reference sequence).

This clonotype came up many times. The chain links TRBV10-3 to TRBJ1-2; 9 bases agree with TRBD1. CDR1 and CDR2 (germline): ENHRY, SYGVKD. The trim removed 4 bases at V and 4 bases at J, leaving 4 bases unmatched. This CDR3 is 14 amino acids long. CDR3 region: CAISAGDRAYGYTF. As DNA, the CDR3 is TGTGCCATCAGTGCCGGGGACAGGGCCTATGGCTACACCTTC.

This clonotype was detected ten times or more. The chain's CDR3 is CASAGLVGYEQYF. The CDR3 DNA is TGCGCCAGCGCGGGACTAGTCGGTTACGAGCAGTACTTC. V gene TRBV10-2 combines with J gene TRBJ2-7, with 8 bases that match TRBD2. CDR3 length equals 13 residues. Germline V CDR1 and CDR2: WSHSY, SAAADI. With V trimmed by 8 bases and J by 4 bases, 7 bases remained unmatched.